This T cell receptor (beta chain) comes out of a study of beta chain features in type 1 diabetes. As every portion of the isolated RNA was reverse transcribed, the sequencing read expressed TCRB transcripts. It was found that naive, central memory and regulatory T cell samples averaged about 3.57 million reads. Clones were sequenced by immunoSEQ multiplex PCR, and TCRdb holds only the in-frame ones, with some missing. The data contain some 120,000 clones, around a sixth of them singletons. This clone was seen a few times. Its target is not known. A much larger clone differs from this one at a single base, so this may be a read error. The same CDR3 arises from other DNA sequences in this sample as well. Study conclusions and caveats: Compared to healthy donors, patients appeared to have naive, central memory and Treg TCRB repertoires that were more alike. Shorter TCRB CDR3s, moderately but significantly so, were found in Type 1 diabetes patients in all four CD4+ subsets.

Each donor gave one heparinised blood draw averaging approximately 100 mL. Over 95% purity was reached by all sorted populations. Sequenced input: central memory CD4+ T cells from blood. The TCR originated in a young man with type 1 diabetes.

CDR3 region: CASSVSPLGGLSETQYF. CDR3 nucleotides: TGCGCCAGCAGCGTATCACCCTTAGGGGGGCTATCGGAGACCCAGTACTTC. This sequence joins TRBV5-1 and TRBJ2-5; D tentatively reads TRBD1 or TRBD2 (6 bases each). V lost 4 bases and J lost 5, with 24 bases in between. The germline gives CDR1 SGHRS, CDR2 YFSETQ. The CDR3 totals 17 residues.